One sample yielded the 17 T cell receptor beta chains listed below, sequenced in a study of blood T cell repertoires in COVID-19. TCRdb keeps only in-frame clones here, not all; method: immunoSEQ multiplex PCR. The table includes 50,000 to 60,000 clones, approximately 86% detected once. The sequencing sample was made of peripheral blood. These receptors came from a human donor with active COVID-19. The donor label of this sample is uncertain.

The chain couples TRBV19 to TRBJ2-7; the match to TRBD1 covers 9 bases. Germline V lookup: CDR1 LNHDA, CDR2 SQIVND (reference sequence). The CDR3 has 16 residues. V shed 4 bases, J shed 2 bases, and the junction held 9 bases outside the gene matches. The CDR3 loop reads CASSTGTGLIPYEQYF. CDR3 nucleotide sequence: TGTGCCAGTAGTACCGGGACAGGGTTGATCCCCTACGAGCAGTACTTC.

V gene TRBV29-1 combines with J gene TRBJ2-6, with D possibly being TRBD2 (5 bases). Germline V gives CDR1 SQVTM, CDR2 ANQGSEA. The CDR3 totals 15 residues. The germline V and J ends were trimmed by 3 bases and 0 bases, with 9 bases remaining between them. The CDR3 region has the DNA TGCAGCGTTGAGGCAGGAGGCTCTGGGGCCAACGTCCTGACTTTC. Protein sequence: CSVEAGGSGANVLTF.

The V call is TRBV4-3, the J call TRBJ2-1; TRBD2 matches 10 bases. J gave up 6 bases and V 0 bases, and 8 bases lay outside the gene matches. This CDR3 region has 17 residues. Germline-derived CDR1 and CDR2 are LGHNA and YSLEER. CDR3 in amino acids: CASSQETTEREGNEQFF. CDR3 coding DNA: TGCGCCAGCAGCCAAGAAACTACCGAGCGGGAGGGCAATGAGCAGTTCTTC.

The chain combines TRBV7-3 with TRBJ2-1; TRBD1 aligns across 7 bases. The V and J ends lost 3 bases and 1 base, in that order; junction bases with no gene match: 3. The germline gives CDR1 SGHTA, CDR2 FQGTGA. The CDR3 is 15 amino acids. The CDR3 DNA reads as TGTGCCAGCAGCTTCACAGGGGCTTCCTACAATGAGCAGTTCTTC. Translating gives CASSFTGASYNEQFF.

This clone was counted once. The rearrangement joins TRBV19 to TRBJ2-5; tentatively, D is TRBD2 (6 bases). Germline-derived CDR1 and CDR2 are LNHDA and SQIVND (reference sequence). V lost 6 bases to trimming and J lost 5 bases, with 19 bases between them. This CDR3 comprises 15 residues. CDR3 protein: CASSPIAEGPETQYF. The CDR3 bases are TGTGCCAGTAGCCCAATAGCGGAGGGGCCGGAGACCCAGTACTTC.

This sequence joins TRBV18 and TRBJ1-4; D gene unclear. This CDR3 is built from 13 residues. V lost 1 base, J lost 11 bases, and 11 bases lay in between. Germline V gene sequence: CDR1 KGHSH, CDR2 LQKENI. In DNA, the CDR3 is TGTGCCAGCTCACCACGGCAATCTGATAAACTGTTTTTT. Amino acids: CASSPRQSDKLFF.

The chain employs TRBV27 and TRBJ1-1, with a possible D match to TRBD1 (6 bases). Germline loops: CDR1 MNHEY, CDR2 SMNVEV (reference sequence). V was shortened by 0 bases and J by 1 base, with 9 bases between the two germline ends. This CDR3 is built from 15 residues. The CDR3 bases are TGTGCCAGCAGTTTATCGACAGGAGCGAACACTGAAGCTTTCTTT. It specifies CASSLSTGANTEAFF.

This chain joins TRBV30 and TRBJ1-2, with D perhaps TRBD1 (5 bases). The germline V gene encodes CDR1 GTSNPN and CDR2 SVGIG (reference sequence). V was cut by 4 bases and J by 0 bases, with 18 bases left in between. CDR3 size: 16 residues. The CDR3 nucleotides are TGTGCCTGGACCCCGACCCGACAGTTAGCTAACTATGGCTACACCTTC. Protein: CAWTPTRQLANYGYTF.

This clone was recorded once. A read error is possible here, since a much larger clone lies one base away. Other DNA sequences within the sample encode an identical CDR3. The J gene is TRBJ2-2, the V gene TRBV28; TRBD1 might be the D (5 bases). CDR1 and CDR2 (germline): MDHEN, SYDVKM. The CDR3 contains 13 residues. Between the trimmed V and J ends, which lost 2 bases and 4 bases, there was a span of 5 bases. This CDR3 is CASSLRGTGELFF. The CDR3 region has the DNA TGTGCCAGCAGTTTAAGGGGCACCGGGGAGCTGTTTTTT. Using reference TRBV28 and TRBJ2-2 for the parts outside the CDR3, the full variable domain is DVKVTQSSRYLVKRTGEKVFLECVQDMDHENMFWYRQDPGLGLRLIYFSYDVKMKEKGDIPEGYSVSREKKERFSLILESASTNQTSMYLCASSLRGTGELFFGEGSRLTVL.

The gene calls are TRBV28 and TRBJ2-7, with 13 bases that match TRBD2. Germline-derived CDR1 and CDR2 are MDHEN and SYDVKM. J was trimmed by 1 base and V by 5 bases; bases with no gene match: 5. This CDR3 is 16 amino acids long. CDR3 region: CASSILLAGGSYEQYF. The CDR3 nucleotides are TGTGCCAGCAGTATATTACTAGCGGGAGGGTCCTACGAGCAGTACTTC.

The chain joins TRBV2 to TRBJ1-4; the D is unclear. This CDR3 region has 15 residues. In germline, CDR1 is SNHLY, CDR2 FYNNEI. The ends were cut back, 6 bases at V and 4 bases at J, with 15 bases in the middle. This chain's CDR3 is CASSYGSRDNEKLFF. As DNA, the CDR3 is TGTGCCAGCAGCTACGGATCCCGGGATAATGAAAAACTGTTTTTT.

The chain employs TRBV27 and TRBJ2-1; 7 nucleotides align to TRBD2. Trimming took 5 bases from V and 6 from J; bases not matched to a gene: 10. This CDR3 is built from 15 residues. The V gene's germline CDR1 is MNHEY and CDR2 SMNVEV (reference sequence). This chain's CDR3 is CASSPPGLVLNEQFF. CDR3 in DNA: TGTGCCAGCAGTCCCCCAGGACTAGTCCTCAATGAGCAGTTCTTC.

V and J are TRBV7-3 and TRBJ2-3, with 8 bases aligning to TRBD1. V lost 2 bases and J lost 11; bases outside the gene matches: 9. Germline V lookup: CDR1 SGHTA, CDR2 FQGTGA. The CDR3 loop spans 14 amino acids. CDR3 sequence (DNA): TGTGCCAGCAGCTTAGGGGCCCTCGGACAGGGGCAGTATTTT. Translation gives CASSLGALGQGQYF.

The DNA of the CDR3 is TGCAGTGCTAGTACAGGGGGGGTCTACGAGCAGTACTTC. Translation gives CSASTGGVYEQYF. V usage is TRBV20-1 and J usage is TRBJ2-7; a weak D match, TRBD1 (8 bases). The CDR3 sequence is 13 residues long. Germline CDR1 DFQATT, CDR2 SNEGSKA (reference sequence). V lost 3 bases and J 3 bases, leaving 12 bases between the germline ends.

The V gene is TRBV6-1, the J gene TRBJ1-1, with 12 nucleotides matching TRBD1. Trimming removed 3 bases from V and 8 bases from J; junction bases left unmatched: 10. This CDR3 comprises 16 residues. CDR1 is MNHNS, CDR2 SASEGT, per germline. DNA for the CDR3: TGTGCCAGCAGTGAGGGCCCGGGACAGGGGGCGGCGGAAGCTTTCTTT. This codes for CASSEGPGQGAAEAFF.

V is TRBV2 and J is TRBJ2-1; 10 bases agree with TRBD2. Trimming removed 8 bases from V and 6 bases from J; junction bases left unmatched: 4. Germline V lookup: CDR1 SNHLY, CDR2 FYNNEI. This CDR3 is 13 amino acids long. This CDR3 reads CASVLAGPNEQFF. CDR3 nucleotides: TGTGCCAGCGTACTAGCGGGACCCAATGAGCAGTTCTTC.

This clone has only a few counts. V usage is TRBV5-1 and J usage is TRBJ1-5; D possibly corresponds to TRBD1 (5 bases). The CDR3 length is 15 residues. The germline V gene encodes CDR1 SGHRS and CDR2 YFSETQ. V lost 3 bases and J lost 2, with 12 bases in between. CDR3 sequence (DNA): TGCGCCAGCAGCTGGGGGGATTCAGGCAATCAGCCCCAGCATTTT. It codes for CASSWGDSGNQPQHF.